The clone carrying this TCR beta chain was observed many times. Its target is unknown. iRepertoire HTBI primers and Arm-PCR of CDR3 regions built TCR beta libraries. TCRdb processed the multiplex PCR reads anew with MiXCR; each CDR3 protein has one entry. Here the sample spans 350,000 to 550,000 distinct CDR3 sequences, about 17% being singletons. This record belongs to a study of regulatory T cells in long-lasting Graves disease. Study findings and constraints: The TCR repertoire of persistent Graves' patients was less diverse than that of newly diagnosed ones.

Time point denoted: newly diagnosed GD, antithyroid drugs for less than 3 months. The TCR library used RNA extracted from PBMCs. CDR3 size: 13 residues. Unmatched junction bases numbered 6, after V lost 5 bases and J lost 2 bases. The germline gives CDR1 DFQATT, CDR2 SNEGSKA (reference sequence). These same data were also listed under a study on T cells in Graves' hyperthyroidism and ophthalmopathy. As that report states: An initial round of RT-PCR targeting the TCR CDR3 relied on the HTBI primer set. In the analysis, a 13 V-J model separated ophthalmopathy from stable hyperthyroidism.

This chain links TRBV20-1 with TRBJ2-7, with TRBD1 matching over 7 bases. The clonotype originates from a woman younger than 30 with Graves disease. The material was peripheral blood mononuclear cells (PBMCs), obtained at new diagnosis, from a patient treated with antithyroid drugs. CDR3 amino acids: CSARTGNTYEQYF. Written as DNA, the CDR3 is TGCAGTGCTCGGACAGGCAATACCTACGAGCAGTACTTC.